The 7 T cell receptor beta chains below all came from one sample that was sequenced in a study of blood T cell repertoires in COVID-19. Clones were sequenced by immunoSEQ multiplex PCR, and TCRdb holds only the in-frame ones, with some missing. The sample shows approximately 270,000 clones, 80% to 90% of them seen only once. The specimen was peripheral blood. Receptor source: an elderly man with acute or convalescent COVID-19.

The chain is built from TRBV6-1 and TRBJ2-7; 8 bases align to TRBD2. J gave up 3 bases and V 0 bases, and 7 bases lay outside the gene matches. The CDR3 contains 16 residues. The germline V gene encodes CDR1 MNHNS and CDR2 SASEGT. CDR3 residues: CASSEAQLADVYEQYF. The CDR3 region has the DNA TGTGCCAGCAGTGAAGCCCAACTAGCGGACGTCTACGAGCAGTACTTC.

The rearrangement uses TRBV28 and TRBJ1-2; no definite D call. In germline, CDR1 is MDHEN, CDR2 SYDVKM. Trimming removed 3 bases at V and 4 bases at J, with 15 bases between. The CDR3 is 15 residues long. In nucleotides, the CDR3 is TGTGCCAGCAGTTTTTCGCCACCCTACTTCTATGGCTACACCTTC. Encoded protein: CASSFSPPYFYGYTF.

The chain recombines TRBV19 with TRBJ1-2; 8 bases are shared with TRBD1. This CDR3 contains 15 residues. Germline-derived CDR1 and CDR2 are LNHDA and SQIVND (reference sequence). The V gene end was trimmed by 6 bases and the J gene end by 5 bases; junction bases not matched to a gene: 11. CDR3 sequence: CASRRPGQAFYGYTF. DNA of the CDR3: TGTGCCAGTAGAAGACCGGGACAGGCCTTTTATGGCTACACCTTC.

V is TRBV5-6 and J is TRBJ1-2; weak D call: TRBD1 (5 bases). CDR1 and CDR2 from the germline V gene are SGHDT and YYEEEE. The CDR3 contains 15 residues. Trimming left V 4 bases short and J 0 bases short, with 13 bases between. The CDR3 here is CASSPRQLANYGYTF. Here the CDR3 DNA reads TGTGCCAGCAGCCCCAGACAGTTAGCTAACTATGGCTACACCTTC.

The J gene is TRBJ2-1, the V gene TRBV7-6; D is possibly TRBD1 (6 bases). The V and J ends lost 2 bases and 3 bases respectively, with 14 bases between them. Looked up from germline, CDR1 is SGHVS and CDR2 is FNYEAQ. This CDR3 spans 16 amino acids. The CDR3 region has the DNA TGTGCCAGCAGCTTAAATGGGGGCGACTACTACAATGAGCAGTTCTTC. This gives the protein CASSLNGGDYYNEQFF. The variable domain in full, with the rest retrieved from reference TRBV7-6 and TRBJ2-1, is GAGVSQSPRYKVTKRGQDVALRCDPISGHVSLYWYRQALGQGPEFLTYFNYEAQQDKSGLPNDRFSAERPEGSISTLTIQRTEQRDSAMYRCASSLNGGDYYNEQFFGPGTRLTVL.

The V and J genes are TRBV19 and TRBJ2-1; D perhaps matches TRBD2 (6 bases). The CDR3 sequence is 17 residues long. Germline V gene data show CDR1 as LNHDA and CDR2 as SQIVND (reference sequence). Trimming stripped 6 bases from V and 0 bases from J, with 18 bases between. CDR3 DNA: TGTGCCAGTAGAGGTGGGGCGGGAACCAACTCCTACAATGAGCAGTTCTTC. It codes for CASRGGAGTNSYNEQFF.

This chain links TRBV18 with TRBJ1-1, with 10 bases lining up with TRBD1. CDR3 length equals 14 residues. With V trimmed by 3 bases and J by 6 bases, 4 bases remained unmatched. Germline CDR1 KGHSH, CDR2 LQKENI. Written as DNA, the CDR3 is TGTGCCAGCTCACCGGGACAGGGGTTCGCTGAAGCTTTCTTT. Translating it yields CASSPGQGFAEAFF. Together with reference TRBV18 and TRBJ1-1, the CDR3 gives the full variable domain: NAGVMQNPRHLVRRRGQEARLRCSPMKGHSHVYWYRQLPEEGLKFMVYLQKENIIDESGMPKERFSAEFPKEGPSILRIQQVVRGDSAAYFCASSPGQGFAEAFFGQGTRLTVV.